The present T cell receptor (beta chain) was sequenced within a study of blood T cell repertoires in COVID-19 (dated by TCRdb to 2018 to 2020). For context, the study as a whole: Samples covering the acute and convalescent phases of COVID-19 were provided by collaborators in the United States, Italy and Spain. The material from the prospective study consisted of cDNA or gDNA derived from T cells, B-cell-depleted T cells, or PBMCs. Deeply sampled blood TCRbeta repertoires from subjects exposed to, actively infected with, or recovered from COVID-19 were included in the dataset. The repertoires were released in a freely available public database meant as a resource for research on the immune response to SARS-CoV-2. The samples were drawn from the first 160 participants of the ongoing ImmuneRACE study and from 1,254 subjects provided by 6 global collaborators. Nearly every sample came with metadata listing a de-identified subject ID, COVID-19 status, age in years and sex. HLA class I and class II types, where available, came from metadata supplied by the sample provider rather than from assay-based typing.

Trimming removed 1 base from V and 5 bases from J, leaving 6 bases between the germline ends. Measured from the cysteine to the phenylalanine, the CDR3 is 12 residues long. The entry retains the CDR3 DNA only, 36 bases that are in frame from base 1. TCRbeta CDR3 regions were amplified from genomic DNA using the immunoSEQ Assay, a bias-controlled multiplex PCR. The original pipeline was this. Nucleated cell counts per sample were estimated from amplification of reference gene primers within the assay. To quantify the absolute abundance of each unique TCRbeta CDR3 rearrangement, sequence reads were collapsed and filtered. For each sample, productive Simpson clonality was calculated as the square root of Simpson's diversity index across productive rearrangements. The table comes from immuneACCESS by way of TCRdb, which keeps in-frame sequences with V and J called. Part of the clones is missing from these tables; in studies checked, under half for an unresolved V gene and the rest for unknown reasons. Clonal size and the V and J genes are those of that table, whereas D and trimming came from the DNA. Here the sample has hundreds of thousands of clones; more than 70% occur a single time. Jointly, the top ten make up under 3% of the sample.

One collaborating source in Seattle enrolled patients during active infection and followed them longitudinally through the course of disease. Each collaborating institution followed its own protocols to collect whole blood in K2EDTA tubes. Collaborator samples were shipped for TCRbeta analysis as frozen whole blood, isolated PBMCs, or DNA extracted from either sample type. In the case of this clone: Its antigen remains unidentified. No base quality values were provided; no much bigger clone lies one nucleotide off.

The paper as a whole reports these results and caveats: How much clinical and demographic metadata was included differed by source and by participant, and the metadata was provided uncurated.

This clonotype was obtained from a woman between 55 and 75 years old with COVID-19, enrolled during active disease. The sequenced sample was peripheral blood. Recombination linked TRBV12-3 or TRBV12-4 to TRBJ2-7; tentative D gene TRBD1, with 5 bases matching. This receptor carries the CDR3 CASSLGTHEQYF. In nucleotides, the sequence is TGTGCCAGCAGTTTAGGGACACACGAGCAGTACTTC.